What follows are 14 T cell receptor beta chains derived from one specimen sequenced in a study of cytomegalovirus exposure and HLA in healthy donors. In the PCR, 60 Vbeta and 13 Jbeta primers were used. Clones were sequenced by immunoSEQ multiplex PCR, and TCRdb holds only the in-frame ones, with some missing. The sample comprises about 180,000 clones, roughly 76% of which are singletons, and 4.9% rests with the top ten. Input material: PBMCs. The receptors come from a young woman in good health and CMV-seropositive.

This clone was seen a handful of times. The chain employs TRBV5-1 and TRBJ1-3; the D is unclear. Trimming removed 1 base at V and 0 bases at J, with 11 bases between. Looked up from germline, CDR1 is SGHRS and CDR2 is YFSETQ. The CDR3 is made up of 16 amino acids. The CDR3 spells CASSLYGVSSGNTIYF. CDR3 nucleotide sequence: TGCGCCAGCAGCTTGTATGGTGTGAGCTCTGGAAACACCATATATTTT.

CDR3 in DNA: TGTGCCAGCAGTTTATCCACGCCCTCGGTCTATGGCTACACCTTC. Protein product: CASSLSTPSVYGYTF. The chain carries TRBV27 and TRBJ1-2; D is unresolved. The CDR3 length is 15 residues. V dropped 0 bases and J dropped 4 bases, with 12 bases sitting between them. CDR1 is MNHEY and CDR2 is SMNVEV in the germline V gene (reference sequence).

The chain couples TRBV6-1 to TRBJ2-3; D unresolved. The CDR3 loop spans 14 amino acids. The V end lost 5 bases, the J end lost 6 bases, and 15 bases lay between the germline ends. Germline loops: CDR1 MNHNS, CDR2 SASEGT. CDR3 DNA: TGTGCCAGCAGTCAAGACACGTATCTTGATACGCAGTATTTT. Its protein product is CASSQDTYLDTQYF.

CDR3 nucleotide sequence: TGTGCCAGCAAACTAGCGGGGGGCCAGGGGGAGACCCAGTACTTC. Protein sequence: CASKLAGGQGETQYF. J is TRBJ2-5 and V is TRBV6-1, with 12 nucleotides matching TRBD2. Per germline, CDR1 MNHNS and CDR2 SASEGT. Trimming removed 7 bases from V and 5 bases from J; junction bases left unmatched: 8. This CDR3 has 15 amino acids.

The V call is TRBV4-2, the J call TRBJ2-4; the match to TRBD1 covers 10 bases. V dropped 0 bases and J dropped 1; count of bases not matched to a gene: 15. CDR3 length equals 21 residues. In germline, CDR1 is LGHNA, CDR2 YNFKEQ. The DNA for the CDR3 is TGTGCCAGCAGCCAAGAGCCCGGGACAGGGGTATCCCTCAAGGCCAAAAACATTCAGTACTTC. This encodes CASSQEPGTGVSLKAKNIQYF.

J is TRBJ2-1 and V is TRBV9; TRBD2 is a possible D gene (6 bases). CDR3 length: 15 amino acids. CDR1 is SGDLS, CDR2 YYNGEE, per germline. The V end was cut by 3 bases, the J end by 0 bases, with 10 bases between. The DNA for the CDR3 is TGTGCCAGCAGCGGGCGGGGCAGCTCCTACAATGAGCAGTTCTTC. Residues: CASSGRGSSYNEQFF.

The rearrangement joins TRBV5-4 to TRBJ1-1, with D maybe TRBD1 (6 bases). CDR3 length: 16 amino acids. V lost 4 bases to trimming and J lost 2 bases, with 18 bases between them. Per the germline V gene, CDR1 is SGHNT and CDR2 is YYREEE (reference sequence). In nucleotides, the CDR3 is TGTGCCAGCAGCCCCCCGCAGACGGGGGGCAACACTGAAGCTTTCTTT. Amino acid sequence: CASSPPQTGGNTEAFF.

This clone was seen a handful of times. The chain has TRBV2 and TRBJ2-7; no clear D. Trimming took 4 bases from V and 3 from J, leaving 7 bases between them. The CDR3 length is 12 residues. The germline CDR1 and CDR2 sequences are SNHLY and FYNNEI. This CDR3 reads CASSGLGYEQYF. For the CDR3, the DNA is TGTGCCAGCAGTGGCCTAGGCTACGAGCAGTACTTC.

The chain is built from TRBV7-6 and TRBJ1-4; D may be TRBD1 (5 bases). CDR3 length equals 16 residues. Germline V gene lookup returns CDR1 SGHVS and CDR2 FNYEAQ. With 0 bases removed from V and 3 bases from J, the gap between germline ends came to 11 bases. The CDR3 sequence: CASSLAGGLANEKLFF. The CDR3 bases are TGTGCCAGCAGCTTAGCGGGGGGTCTAGCTAATGAAAAACTGTTTTTT.

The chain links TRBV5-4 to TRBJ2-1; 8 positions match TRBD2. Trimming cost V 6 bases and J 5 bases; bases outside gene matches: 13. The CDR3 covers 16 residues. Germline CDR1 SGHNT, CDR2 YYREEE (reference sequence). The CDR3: CASTFLYSGGDNEQFF. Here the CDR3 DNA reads TGTGCCAGCACCTTCCTTTACTCCGGGGGGGACAATGAGCAGTTCTTC.

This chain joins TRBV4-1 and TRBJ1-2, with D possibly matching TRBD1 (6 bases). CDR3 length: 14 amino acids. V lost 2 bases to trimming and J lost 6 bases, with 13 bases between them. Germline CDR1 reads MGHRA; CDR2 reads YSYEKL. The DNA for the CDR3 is TGCGCCAGCAGCCAACTTGACAGGTACAATGGCTACACCTTC. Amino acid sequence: CASSQLDRYNGYTF.

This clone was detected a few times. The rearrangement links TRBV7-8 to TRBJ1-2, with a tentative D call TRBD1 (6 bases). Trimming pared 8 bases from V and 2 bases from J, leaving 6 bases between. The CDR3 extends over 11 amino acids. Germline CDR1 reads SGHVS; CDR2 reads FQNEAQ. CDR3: CASDRNYGYTF. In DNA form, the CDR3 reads TGTGCCAGCGACAGGAACTATGGCTACACCTTC.

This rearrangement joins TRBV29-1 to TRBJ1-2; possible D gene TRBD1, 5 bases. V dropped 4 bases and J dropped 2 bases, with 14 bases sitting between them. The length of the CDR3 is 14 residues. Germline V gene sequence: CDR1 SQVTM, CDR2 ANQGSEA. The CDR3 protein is CSVAGRGRNYGYTF. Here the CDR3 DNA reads TGCAGCGTTGCGGGGAGGGGAAGGAACTATGGCTACACCTTC.

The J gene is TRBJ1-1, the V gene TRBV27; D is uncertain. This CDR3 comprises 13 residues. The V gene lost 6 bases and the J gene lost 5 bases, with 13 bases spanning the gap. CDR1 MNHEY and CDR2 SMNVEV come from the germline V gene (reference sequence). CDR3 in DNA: TGTGCCAGCAGGCTGGGCGGGAGGACTGAAGCTTTCTTT. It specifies CASRLGGRTEAFF.